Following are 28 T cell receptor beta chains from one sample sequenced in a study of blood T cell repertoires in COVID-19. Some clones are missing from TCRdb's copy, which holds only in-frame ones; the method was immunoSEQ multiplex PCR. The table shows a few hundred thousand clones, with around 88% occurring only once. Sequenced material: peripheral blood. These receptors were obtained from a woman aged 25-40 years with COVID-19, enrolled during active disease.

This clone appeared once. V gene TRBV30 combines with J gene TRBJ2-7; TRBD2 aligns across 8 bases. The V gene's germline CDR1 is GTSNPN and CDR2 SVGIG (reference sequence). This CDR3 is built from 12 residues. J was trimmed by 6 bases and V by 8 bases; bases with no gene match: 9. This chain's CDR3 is CARYRGGLEQYF. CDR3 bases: TGTGCCCGGTATCGGGGGGGACTCGAGCAGTACTTC.

The CDR3 nucleotides read TGTGCCAGCAGCGTAGGAGGGGGTAGGAACACTGAAGCTTTCTTT. It specifies CASSVGGGRNTEAFF. The genes are TRBV9 and TRBJ1-1; D is possibly TRBD1 (6 bases). V lost 0 bases and J lost 1, with 10 bases in between. The CDR3 consists of 15 residues. Germline-derived CDR1 and CDR2 are SGDLS and YYNGEE.

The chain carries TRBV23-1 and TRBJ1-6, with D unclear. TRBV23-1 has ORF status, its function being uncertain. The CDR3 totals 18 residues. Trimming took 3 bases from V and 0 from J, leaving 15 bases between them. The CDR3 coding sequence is TGCGCCAGCAGTCACGGAAAACAGCTGAGCTCCTATAATTCACCCCTCCACTTT. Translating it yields CASSHGKQLSSYNSPLHF.

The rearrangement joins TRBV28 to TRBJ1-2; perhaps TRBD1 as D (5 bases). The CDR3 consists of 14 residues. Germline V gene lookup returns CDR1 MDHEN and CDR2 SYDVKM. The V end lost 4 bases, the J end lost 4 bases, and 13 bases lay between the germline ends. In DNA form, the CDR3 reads TGTGCCAGCAGTTCCTTGGGGGGAGGCTATGGCTACACCTTC. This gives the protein CASSSLGGGYGYTF.

Written as DNA, the CDR3 is TGTGCCAGTAGTCCCTGGACAGGGGATTGGGAGACCCAGTACTTC. This gives the protein CASSPWTGDWETQYF. The gene calls are TRBV19 and TRBJ2-5; 9 nucleotides align to TRBD1. Germline lookup yields CDR1 LNHDA and CDR2 SQIVND (reference sequence). V lost 5 bases, J lost 5 bases, and 9 bases stayed unmatched. CDR3 length: 15 amino acids.

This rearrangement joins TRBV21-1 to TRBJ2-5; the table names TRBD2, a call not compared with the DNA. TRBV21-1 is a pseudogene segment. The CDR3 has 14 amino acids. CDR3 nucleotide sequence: TGTGCCAGCACCGGGGAGGGCGGACAAGAGACCCAGTACTTC. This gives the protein CASTGEGGQETQYF.

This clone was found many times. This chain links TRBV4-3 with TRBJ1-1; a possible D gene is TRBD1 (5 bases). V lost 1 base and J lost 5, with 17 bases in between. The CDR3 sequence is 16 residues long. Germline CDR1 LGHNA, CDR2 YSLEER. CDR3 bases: TGCGCCAGCAGCCAAGGGGTTGGGGGGAGTCTGACTGAAGCTTTCTTT. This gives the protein CASSQGVGGSLTEAFF.

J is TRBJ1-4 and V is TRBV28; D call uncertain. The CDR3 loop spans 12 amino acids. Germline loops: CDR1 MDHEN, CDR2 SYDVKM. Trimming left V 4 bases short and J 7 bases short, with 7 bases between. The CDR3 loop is CASSSGFEKLFF. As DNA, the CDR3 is TGTGCCAGCAGTTCGGGTTTTGAAAAACTGTTTTTT.

This CDR3 is CASSLGRGKETQYF. CDR3 in DNA: TGCGCCAGCAGCTTAGGCAGGGGGAAAGAGACCCAGTACTTC. V usage is TRBV5-1 and J usage is TRBJ2-5, with 7 bases aligning to TRBD1. Germline CDR1 reads SGHRS; CDR2 reads YFSETQ. The CDR3 is 14 residues long. V lost 2 bases, J lost 3 bases, and 4 bases stayed unmatched.

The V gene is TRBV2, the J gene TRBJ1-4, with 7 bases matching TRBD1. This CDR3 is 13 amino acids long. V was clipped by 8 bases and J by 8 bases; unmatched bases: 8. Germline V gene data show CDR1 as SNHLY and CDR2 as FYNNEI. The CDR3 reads CASQGWDSEKLFF. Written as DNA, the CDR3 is TGTGCCAGCCAGGGTTGGGACAGCGAAAAACTGTTTTTT.

The CDR3 DNA sequence: TGCGCCAGCAGCCCCCGGGGGGTGGGGGTCGCTGAAGCTTTCTTT. Protein: CASSPRGVGVAEAFF. V is TRBV5-1 and J is TRBJ1-1; a weak D match, TRBD1 (5 bases). The CDR3 is made up of 15 amino acids. The germline V and J ends were trimmed by 4 bases and 6 bases, with 19 bases remaining between them. CDR1 is SGHRS and CDR2 is YFSETQ in the germline V gene.

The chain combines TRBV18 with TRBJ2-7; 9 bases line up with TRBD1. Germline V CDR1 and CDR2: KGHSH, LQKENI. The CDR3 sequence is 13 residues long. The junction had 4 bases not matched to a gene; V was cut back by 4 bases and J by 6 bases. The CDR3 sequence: CASSLGQGVEQYF. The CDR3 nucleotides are TGTGCCAGCTCACTGGGACAGGGAGTCGAGCAGTACTTC. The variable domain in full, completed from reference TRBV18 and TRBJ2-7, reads NAGVMQNPRHLVRRRGQEARLRCSPMKGHSHVYWYRQLPEEGLKFMVYLQKENIIDESGMPKERFSAEFPKEGPSILRIQQVVRGDSAAYFCASSLGQGVEQYFGPGTRLTVT.

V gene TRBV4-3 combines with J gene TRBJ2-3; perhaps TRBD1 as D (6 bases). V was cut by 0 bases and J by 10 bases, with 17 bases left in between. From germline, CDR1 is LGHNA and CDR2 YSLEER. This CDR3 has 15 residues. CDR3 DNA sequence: TGCGCCAGCAGCCAAGATGGAAGGACAGACGTTGCGCAGTATTTT. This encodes CASSQDGRTDVAQYF.

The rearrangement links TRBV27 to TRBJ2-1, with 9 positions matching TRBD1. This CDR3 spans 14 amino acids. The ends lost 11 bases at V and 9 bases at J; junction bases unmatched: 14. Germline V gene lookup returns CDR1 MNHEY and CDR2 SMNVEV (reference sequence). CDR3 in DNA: TGTGCCGTATCCAATAAAGACAGGGGGGGTGAGCAGTTCTTC. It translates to CAVSNKDRGGEQFF.

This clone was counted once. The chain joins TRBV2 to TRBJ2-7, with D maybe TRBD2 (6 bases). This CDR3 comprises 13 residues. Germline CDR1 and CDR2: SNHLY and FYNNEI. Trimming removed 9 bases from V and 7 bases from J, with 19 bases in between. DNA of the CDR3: TGTGCCAGTACCGGGAGTAGTCTTCCTGAGCAGTACGTC. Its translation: CASTGSSLPEQYV.

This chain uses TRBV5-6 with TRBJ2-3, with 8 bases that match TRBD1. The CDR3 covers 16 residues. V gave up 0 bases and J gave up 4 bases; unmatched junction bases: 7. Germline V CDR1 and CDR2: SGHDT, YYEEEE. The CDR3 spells CASSLAAGGGPDTQYF. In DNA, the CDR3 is TGTGCCAGCAGCTTGGCCGCAGGGGGCGGGCCAGATACGCAGTATTTT.

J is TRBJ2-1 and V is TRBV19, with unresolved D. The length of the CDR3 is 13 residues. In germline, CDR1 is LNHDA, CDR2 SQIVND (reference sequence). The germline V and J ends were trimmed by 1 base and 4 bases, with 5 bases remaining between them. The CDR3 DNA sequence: TGTGCCAGTAGTATAGGAGTATACAATGAGCAGTTCTTC. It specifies CASSIGVYNEQFF.

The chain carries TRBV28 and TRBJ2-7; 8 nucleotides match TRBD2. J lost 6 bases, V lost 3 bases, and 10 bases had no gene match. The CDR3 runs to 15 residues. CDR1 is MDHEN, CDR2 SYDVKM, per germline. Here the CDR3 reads CASSFGSRRGAEQYV. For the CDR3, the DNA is TGTGCCAGCAGTTTCGGGTCCAGGCGGGGGGCCGAGCAGTACGTC.

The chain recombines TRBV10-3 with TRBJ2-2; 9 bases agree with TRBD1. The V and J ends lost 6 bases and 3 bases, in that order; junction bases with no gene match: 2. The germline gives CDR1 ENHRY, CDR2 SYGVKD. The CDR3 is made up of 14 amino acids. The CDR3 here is CAIRGQGDTGELFF. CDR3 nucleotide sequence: TGTGCCATCAGGGGACAGGGCGACACCGGGGAGCTGTTTTTT.

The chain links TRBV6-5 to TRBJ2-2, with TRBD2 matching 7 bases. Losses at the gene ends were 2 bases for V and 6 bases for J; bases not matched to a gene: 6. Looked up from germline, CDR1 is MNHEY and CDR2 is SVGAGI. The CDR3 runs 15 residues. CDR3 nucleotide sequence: TGTGCCAGCAGTTACACCCGTGGGGGGGCCGGGGAGCTGTTTTTT. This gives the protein CASSYTRGGAGELFF.

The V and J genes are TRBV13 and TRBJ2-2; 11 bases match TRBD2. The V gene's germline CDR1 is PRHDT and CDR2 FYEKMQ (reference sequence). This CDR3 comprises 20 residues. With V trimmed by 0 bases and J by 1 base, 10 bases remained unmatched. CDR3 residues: CASSLGTSGVPPMNTGELFF. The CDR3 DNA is TGTGCCAGCAGCTTAGGGACTAGCGGGGTCCCTCCCATGAACACCGGGGAGCTGTTTTTT.

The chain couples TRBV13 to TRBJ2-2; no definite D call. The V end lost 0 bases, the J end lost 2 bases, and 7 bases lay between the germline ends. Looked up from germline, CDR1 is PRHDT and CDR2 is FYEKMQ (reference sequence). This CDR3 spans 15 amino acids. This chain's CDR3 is CASSLGQANTGELFF. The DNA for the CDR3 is TGTGCCAGCAGCTTAGGGCAGGCAAACACCGGGGAGCTGTTTTTT.

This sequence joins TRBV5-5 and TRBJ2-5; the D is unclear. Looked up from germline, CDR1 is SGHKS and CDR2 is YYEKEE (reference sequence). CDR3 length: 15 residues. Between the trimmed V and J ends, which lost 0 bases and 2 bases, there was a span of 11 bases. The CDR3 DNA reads TGTGCCAGCAGCTTGGGTCCTTCCCTTCAAGAGACCCAGTACTTC. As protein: CASSLGPSLQETQYF.

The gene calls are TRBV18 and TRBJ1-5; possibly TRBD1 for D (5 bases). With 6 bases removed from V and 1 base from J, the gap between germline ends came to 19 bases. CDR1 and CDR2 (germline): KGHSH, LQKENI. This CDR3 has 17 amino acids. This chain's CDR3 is CASSPLNTRGSNQPQHF. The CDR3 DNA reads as TGTGCCAGCTCGCCTCTCAATACACGGGGGAGCAATCAGCCCCAGCATTTT.

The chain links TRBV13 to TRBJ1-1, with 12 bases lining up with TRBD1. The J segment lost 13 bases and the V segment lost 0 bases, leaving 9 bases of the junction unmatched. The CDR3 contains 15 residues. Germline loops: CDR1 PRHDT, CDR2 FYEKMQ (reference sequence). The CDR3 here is CASSLGQGTGGVGFF. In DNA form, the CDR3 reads TGTGCCAGCAGCTTAGGCCAGGGGACAGGGGGCGTAGGTTTCTTT.

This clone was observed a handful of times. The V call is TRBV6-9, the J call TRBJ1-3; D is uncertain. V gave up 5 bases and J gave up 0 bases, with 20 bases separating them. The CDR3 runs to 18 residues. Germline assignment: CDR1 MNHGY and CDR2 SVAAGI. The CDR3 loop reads CASSHTRRGIRSGNTIYF. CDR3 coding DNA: TGTGCCAGCAGTCACACCCGACGAGGGATCCGCTCTGGAAACACCATATATTTT.

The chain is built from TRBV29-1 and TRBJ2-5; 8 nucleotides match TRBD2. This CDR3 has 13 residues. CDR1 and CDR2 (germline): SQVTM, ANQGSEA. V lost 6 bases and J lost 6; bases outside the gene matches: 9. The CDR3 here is CSVDGGGQKTQYF. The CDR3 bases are TGCAGCGTCGACGGGGGGGGGCAAAAGACCCAGTACTTC.

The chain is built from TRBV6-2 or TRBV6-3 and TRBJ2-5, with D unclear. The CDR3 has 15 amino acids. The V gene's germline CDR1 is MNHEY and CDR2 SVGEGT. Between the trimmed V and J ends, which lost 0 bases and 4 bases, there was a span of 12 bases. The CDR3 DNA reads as TGTGCCAGCAGTTACTCGGCTAGTTTGGCAGAGACCCAGTACTTC. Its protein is CASSYSASLAETQYF.